This T cell receptor (beta chain) is from a study of identifying expanded T cells in peripheral blood. Sequencing was performed with immunoSEQ multiplex PCR; in TCRdb, only in-frame clones are kept and a portion is missing. The sample consists of approximately 83,000 clones, approximately 81% of them appearing once. Trimming pared 0 bases from V and 6 bases from J, leaving 9 bases between. In germline, CDR1 is SGHTA, CDR2 FQGNSA. This CDR3 has 13 amino acids. The receptor was derived from a person aged 18 to 70 in good health. The sample comprised blood. The rearrangement links TRBV7-2 to TRBJ2-7; no clear D. CDR3 coding DNA: TGTGCCAGCAGCTTAGCCACAGCAGGCGAGCAGTACTTC. It specifies CASSLATAGEQYF.